The 31 T cell receptor beta chains presented below share a single source sample, sequenced in a study of T cell changes during pregnancy in multiple sclerosis. Profiling relied on immunoSEQ multiplex PCR, and the TCRdb table lists in-frame clones only, not all of them. The data contain 45,000 to 55,000 clones, roughly 90% of them singletons. This material consisted of peripheral blood, taken in the first trimester of pregnancy. These receptor sequences come from a female donor with multiple sclerosis, enrolled in a pregnancy study.

V and J are TRBV6-1 and TRBJ1-1; 8 bases are a match to TRBD1. In germline, CDR1 is MNHNS, CDR2 SASEGT. V gave up 3 bases and J gave up 3 bases; unmatched junction bases: 6. This CDR3 region has 15 residues. The CDR3 is CASSDSGQAYTEAFF. The CDR3 region has the DNA TGTGCCAGCAGTGACTCGGGACAGGCATACACTGAAGCTTTCTTT.

This sequence joins TRBV9 and TRBJ2-1, with 10 bases lining up with TRBD2. CDR1 is SGDLS, CDR2 YYNGEE, per germline. The CDR3 is 15 amino acids. With V trimmed by 4 bases and J by 6 bases, 7 bases remained unmatched. The CDR3 spells CASSFLAGVINEQFF. The CDR3 DNA reads as TGTGCCAGCAGCTTCCTAGCGGGGGTAATCAATGAGCAGTTCTTC.

For the CDR3, the DNA is TGTGCCAGCAACCTCGGACAATATAATTCACCCCTCCACTTT. Its translation: CASNLGQYNSPLHF. J is TRBJ1-6 and V is TRBV9; D perhaps matches TRBD1 (5 bases). CDR1 is SGDLS, CDR2 YYNGEE, per germline. V was trimmed by 6 bases and J by 4 bases, leaving 11 bases between them. The CDR3 extends over 14 amino acids.

This clone was recorded once. The chain uses TRBV30 and TRBJ1-6; TRBD1 agrees at 11 bases. This CDR3 has 15 residues. Germline-derived CDR1 and CDR2 are GTSNPN and SVGIG (reference sequence). V shed 2 bases and J 10 bases; nucleotides not matched to a gene: 7. This CDR3 is CAWSLPGQGDSPLHF. The CDR3 region has the DNA TGTGCCTGGAGTTTACCGGGACAGGGGGACTCACCCCTCCACTTT. The full variable domain, rest sourced from reference TRBV30 and TRBJ1-6, is SQTIHQWPATLVQPVGSPLSLECTVEGTSNPNLYWYRQAAGRGLQLLFYSVGIGQISSEVPQNLSASRPQDRQFILSSKKLLLSDSGFYLCAWSLPGQGDSPLHFGNGTRLTVT.

This sequence joins TRBV9 and TRBJ2-5; no definite D call. The V gene's germline CDR1 is SGDLS and CDR2 YYNGEE. Trimming cost V 0 bases and J 1 base, with 4 bases left between them. This CDR3 spans 13 amino acids. CDR3 DNA: TGTGCCAGCAGCGTAGCTAGCCAAGAGACCCAGTACTTC. Translated: CASSVASQETQYF.

The chain combines TRBV15 with TRBJ1-5, with D possibly matching TRBD1 (6 bases). The V and J ends lost 3 bases and 3 bases respectively, with 9 bases between them. The length of the CDR3 is 14 residues. Germline CDR1 LNHNV, CDR2 YYDKDF (reference sequence). CDR3 DNA sequence: TGTGCCACCAGCAGCGGGGGGCCCAATCAGCCCCAGCATTTT. Translating it yields CATSSGGPNQPQHF.

The V gene is TRBV6-6, the J gene TRBJ2-3; D ambiguous. Germline CDR1 MNHNY, CDR2 SVGAGI (reference sequence). The V end was cut by 6 bases, the J end by 0 bases, with 7 bases between. CDR3 length equals 13 residues. The CDR3 spells CASRELSTDTQYF. DNA for the CDR3: TGTGCCAGCAGAGAACTAAGCACAGATACGCAGTATTTT.

The chain uses TRBV7-2 and TRBJ2-2, with D tentatively TRBD1 (6 bases). Germline assignment: CDR1 SGHTA and CDR2 FQGNSA. The CDR3 loop spans 13 amino acids. Trimming left V 2 bases short and J 7 bases short, with 8 bases between. The CDR3 loop reads CASSLNRVGELFF. The CDR3 region has the DNA TGTGCCAGCAGCTTAAACAGGGTCGGGGAGCTGTTTTTT.

The chain uses TRBV28 and TRBJ1-5, with D maybe TRBD1 (5 bases). Germline CDR1 is MDHEN and CDR2 is SYDVKM. The CDR3 totals 14 residues. Trimming left V 9 bases short and J 4 bases short, with 16 bases between. CDR3 residues: CASCRGFGNQPQHF. DNA of the CDR3: TGTGCCAGTTGTAGGGGTTTCGGGAATCAGCCCCAGCATTTT.

The V call is TRBV5-1, the J call TRBJ2-5, with D perhaps TRBD2 (6 bases). The CDR3 length is 13 residues. Germline V gives CDR1 SGHRS, CDR2 YFSETQ. Trimming left V 5 bases short and J 5 bases short, with 13 bases between. This CDR3 is CASSLTGGETQYF. The DNA for the CDR3 is TGCGCCAGCAGTCTCACAGGAGGGGAGACCCAGTACTTC. The variable domain in full, completed from reference TRBV5-1 and TRBJ2-5, reads KAGVTQTPRYLIKTRGQQVTLSCSPISGHRSVSWYQQTPGQGLQFLFEYFSETQRNKGNFPGRFSGRQFSNSRSEMNVSTLELGDSALYLCASSLTGGETQYFGPGTRLLVL.

The chain combines TRBV19 with TRBJ2-3; 7 nucleotides match TRBD2. The trim removed 0 bases at V and 6 bases at J, leaving 9 bases unmatched. The germline V gene has CDR1 LNHDA and CDR2 SQIVND (reference sequence). The CDR3 is 16 residues long. In DNA form, the CDR3 reads TGTGCCAGTAGTATAGATAGTTTGCAGGGAGGGGATACGCAGTATTTT. Translating it yields CASSIDSLQGGDTQYF.

The rearrangement joins TRBV19 to TRBJ2-7, with 7 bases matching TRBD1. This CDR3 region has 16 residues. The V and J ends lost 1 base and 6 bases, in that order; junction bases with no gene match: 12. Germline CDR1 reads LNHDA; CDR2 reads SQIVND (reference sequence). CDR3 nucleotide sequence: TGTGCCAGTAGTATAGTCCCGACAGGGCGCCAAGGCGAGCAGTACTTC. It codes for CASSIVPTGRQGEQYF.

The chain uses TRBV2 and TRBJ2-1; a possible D gene is TRBD1 (5 bases). Germline CDR1 and CDR2: SNHLY and FYNNEI. Trimming shortened V by 4 bases and J by 4 bases, and 14 bases separated the two germline ends. The CDR3 is made up of 15 amino acids. CDR3 residues: CASSGGSNPYNEQFF. The CDR3 region has the DNA TGTGCCAGCAGTGGGGGCAGCAACCCTTACAATGAGCAGTTCTTC.

The chain joins TRBV6-5 to TRBJ1-6, with TRBD1 identical over 9 bases. CDR1 MNHEY and CDR2 SVGAGI come from the germline V gene. Trimming removed 2 bases from V and 6 bases from J; junction bases left unmatched: 5. The CDR3 is 16 amino acids. CDR3 amino acids: CASSYTDRGFNSPLHF. CDR3 nucleotide sequence: TGTGCCAGCAGTTACACGGACAGGGGCTTTAATTCACCCCTCCACTTT.

CDR3 nucleotide sequence: TGTGCCAGCAGCCCCCGGGTCATCTCCTACGAGCAGTACTTC. Amino acids: CASSPRVISYEQYF. The V gene is TRBV11-2, the J gene TRBJ2-7; D not certain. The CDR3 totals 14 residues. V lost 5 bases and J lost 0, with 11 bases in between. The germline CDR1 and CDR2 sequences are SGHAT and FQNNGV.

V gene TRBV6-5 combines with J gene TRBJ1-1; 7 nucleotides align to TRBD1. The CDR3 spans 13 residues. Germline loops: CDR1 MNHEY, CDR2 SVGAGI. Unmatched junction bases numbered 2, after V lost 3 bases and J lost 4 bases. Here the CDR3 reads CASSYNRGTEAFF. The CDR3 coding sequence is TGTGCCAGCAGTTATAACAGGGGCACTGAAGCTTTCTTT.

The chain combines TRBV25-1 with TRBJ2-5; TRBD2 is a possible D gene (5 bases). The germline V and J ends were trimmed by 7 bases and 5 bases, with 14 bases remaining between them. The germline CDR1 and CDR2 sequences are MGHDK and SYGVNS. This CDR3 comprises 13 residues. The CDR3, as DNA: TGTGCCAGCATAGGACTTGGCGGGGAGACCCAGTACTTC. Translating it yields CASIGLGGETQYF.

V is TRBV6-6 and J is TRBJ2-5, with 7 bases matching TRBD2. Per germline, CDR1 MNHNY and CDR2 SVGAGI (reference sequence). The CDR3 extends over 14 amino acids. With 5 bases clipped from V and 5 bases from J, the junction kept 8 bases outside the gene matches. The CDR3 coding sequence is TGTGCCAGCAGTAAAGGACTAGAGGGGGAGACCCAGTACTTC. As protein: CASSKGLEGETQYF.

The V gene is TRBV5-1, the J gene TRBJ1-1; D is unclear. The V end lost 1 base, the J end lost 2 bases, and 9 bases lay between the germline ends. The CDR3 spans 14 residues. Germline V gene data show CDR1 as SGHRS and CDR2 as YFSETQ. The CDR3 protein is CASSLTTGNTEAFF. CDR3 nucleotides: TGCGCCAGCAGCTTGACAACGGGAAACACTGAAGCTTTCTTT.

The rearrangement uses TRBV7-2 and TRBJ2-5, with D uncertain. The CDR3 loop spans 14 amino acids. CDR1 is SGHTA, CDR2 FQGNSA, per germline. Trimming cost V 2 bases and J 5 bases, with 12 bases left between them. CDR3: CASSLTRGWETQYF. CDR3 sequence (DNA): TGTGCCAGCAGCTTAACCCGCGGTTGGGAGACCCAGTACTTC.

This clone was picked up a small number of times. The chain joins TRBV7-2 to TRBJ1-2; perhaps TRBD1 as D (5 bases). Between the trimmed V and J ends, which lost 2 bases and 7 bases, there was a span of 14 bases. Germline values: CDR1 SGHTA, CDR2 FQGNSA. This CDR3 region has 14 residues. CDR3 coding DNA: TGTGCCAGCAGCTTATCAGTCGGGGGGGGTGGCTACACCTTC. It encodes CASSLSVGGGGYTF.

The V call is TRBV7-2, the J call TRBJ2-7, with D possibly being TRBD2 (7 bases). Germline V gene data show CDR1 as SGHTA and CDR2 as FQGNSA. The CDR3 is 15 residues long. The V end was cut by 1 base, the J end by 2 bases, with 12 bases between. CDR3 coding DNA: TGTGCCAGCAGCTTAGAACGGGGGGACACCTACGAGCAGTACTTC. Encoded protein: CASSLERGDTYEQYF.

The chain is built from TRBV5-1 and TRBJ1-5, with no clear D. Trimming took off 4 bases at V and 6 bases at J, with 17 bases between the two ends. This CDR3 is 15 amino acids long. Germline V gene data show CDR1 as SGHRS and CDR2 as YFSETQ. DNA of the CDR3: TGCGCCAGCAGCGAGGGAACCGCAACGATTCAGCCCCAGCATTTT. Amino acid sequence: CASSEGTATIQPQHF.

The chain employs TRBV29-1 and TRBJ2-5; 10 bases are a match to TRBD2. Germline-derived CDR1 and CDR2 are SQVTM and ANQGSEA. The CDR3 extends over 16 amino acids. V lost 4 bases, J lost 4 bases, and 12 bases stayed unmatched. CDR3 nucleotides: TGCAGCGTTGTCCGGAGCGGGGGGGCAACAGGAGAGACCCAGTACTTC. This encodes CSVVRSGGATGETQYF.

The chain combines TRBV27 with TRBJ1-6, with TRBD1 matching over 7 bases. Germline CDR1 MNHEY, CDR2 SMNVEV (reference sequence). The CDR3 loop spans 13 amino acids. J lost 9 bases, V lost 8 bases, and 7 bases had no gene match. In nucleotides, the CDR3 is TGTGCCAGCGGGACAGAAGAGGGTTCACCCCTCCACTTT. Amino acid sequence: CASGTEEGSPLHF.

The chain combines TRBV19 with TRBJ1-1; no firm D call. V was pared by 2 bases and J by 3 bases, with 16 bases between. The CDR3 is made up of 16 amino acids. Germline CDR1 LNHDA, CDR2 SQIVND (reference sequence). In DNA form, the CDR3 reads TGTGCCAGTAGTATATTCCCTCTTTCCTCTTACACTGAAGCTTTCTTT. Its translation is CASSIFPLSSYTEAFF.

CDR3 DNA sequence: TGTGCCAGCAGCTTACAGGGGTCTAATTCACCCCTCCACTTT. Protein sequence: CASSLQGSNSPLHF. This sequence joins TRBV7-2 and TRBJ1-6; perhaps TRBD1 as D (6 bases). V was trimmed by 2 bases and J by 6 bases, leaving 8 bases between them. Germline CDR1 SGHTA, CDR2 FQGNSA. The CDR3 runs to 14 residues.

The rearrangement joins TRBV27 to TRBJ2-1, with 10 bases fitting TRBD1. The CDR3 extends over 19 amino acids. Germline V CDR1 and CDR2: MNHEY, SMNVEV (reference sequence). V was clipped by 6 bases and J by 6 bases; unmatched bases: 20. CDR3 loop: CASRTPGQGTFGRLNEQFF. In nucleotides, the CDR3 is TGTGCCAGCAGAACCCCGGGACAGGGGACCTTCGGGCGCCTCAATGAGCAGTTCTTC.

In regard to this clone: A junction end diverges from the germline sequence, so it may reflect a read error. The rearrangement joins TRBV5-1 to TRBJ2-1; 7 nucleotides match TRBD1. The CDR3 totals 15 residues. The germline V gene has CDR1 SGHRS and CDR2 YFSETQ. CDR3 loop: CASSLDRSDYNEQFF. DNA for the CDR3: TGCGCCAGCAGTTTGGACAGGAGCGACTACAATGAGCAGTTCTTC.

The rearrangement uses TRBV19 and TRBJ1-1; D possibly corresponds to TRBD1 (5 bases). Trimming left V 8 bases short and J 5 bases short, with 18 bases between. The germline CDR1 and CDR2 sequences are LNHDA and SQIVND (reference sequence). This CDR3 is built from 14 residues. CDR3 sequence (DNA): TGTGCCAGTGAAGAGGGACTAGTAGGAACTGAAGCTTTCTTT. Translation gives CASEEGLVGTEAFF.

Remarks on this clone: Mismatch with germline at one junction end may stem from a read error. The V and J genes are TRBV19 and TRBJ1-2, with D unclear. The CDR3 extends over 13 amino acids. Germline lookup yields CDR1 LNHDA and CDR2 SQIVND (reference sequence). The CDR3 DNA reads as TGTGCCAGTAGGATAGGCGCGGGCTATGGCTACACCTTC. This translates into CASRIGAGYGYTF.